The 27 T cell receptor beta chains below all came from one sample that was sequenced in a study of beta chain features in type 1 diabetes. TCRB transcripts that were expressed got sequenced, as all of the isolated RNA had been reverse transcribed. The repertoire was sequenced with immunoSEQ multiplex PCR; TCRdb's copy has only in-frame clones and lacks some. The sample consists of 810,000 or so clones, under 20% of them appearing once. Specimen: naive CD4+ T cells from blood. Every receptor here comes from a woman younger than 35 in good health.

The chain couples TRBV2 to TRBJ1-2, with D unresolved. Germline V CDR1 and CDR2: SNHLY, FYNNEI. Trimming pared 1 base from V and 8 bases from J, leaving 17 bases between. This CDR3 has 15 residues. DNA for the CDR3: TGTGCCAGCAGTGAAGGTACAAGGCCCGTAGGAGGCTACACCTTC. Amino acids: CASSEGTRPVGGYTF.

There are a few counts of this clone. The rearrangement links TRBV4-3 to TRBJ2-7; TRBD1 is a possible D gene (6 bases). The CDR3 runs to 15 residues. The germline V and J ends were trimmed by 3 bases and 1 base, with 13 bases remaining between them. Germline CDR1 is LGHNA and CDR2 is YSLEER. Written as DNA, the CDR3 is TGCGCCAGCAGCCACAGGGGTTTGAGGTCCTACGAGCAGTACTTC. It codes for CASSHRGLRSYEQYF.

This clone came up a few times. The chain has TRBV7-3 and TRBJ2-1; a weak D match, TRBD2 (6 bases). CDR3 length equals 16 residues. The V end was cut by 3 bases, the J end by 2 bases, with 14 bases between. Germline V gene lookup returns CDR1 SGHTA and CDR2 FQGTGA. CDR3 DNA: TGTGCCAGCAGCTTGGAAGCGGGCGCCACCTACAATGAGCAGTTCTTC. Its translation is CASSLEAGATYNEQFF.

The genes are TRBV28 and TRBJ2-3; possible D gene TRBD2, 6 bases. Trimming cost V 3 bases and J 6 bases, with 19 bases left between them. The CDR3 extends over 16 amino acids. Germline V gene sequence: CDR1 MDHEN, CDR2 SYDVKM. This CDR3 reads CASSFSPLAMVDTQYF. The CDR3 nucleotides are TGTGCCAGCAGTTTTTCGCCCCTAGCGATGGTTGATACGCAGTATTTT.

J is TRBJ2-5 and V is TRBV27; D remains unclear. This CDR3 has 14 residues. With 5 bases removed from V and 4 bases from J, the gap between germline ends came to 14 bases. Germline CDR1 reads MNHEY; CDR2 reads SMNVEV (reference sequence). CDR3: CASSPLLAGETQYF. As DNA, the CDR3 is TGTGCCAGCAGTCCTCTCTTAGCAGGAGAGACCCAGTACTTC.

The rearrangement links TRBV5-6 to TRBJ1-2; D is ambiguous. Trimming pared 3 bases from V and 3 bases from J, leaving 15 bases between. The germline gives CDR1 SGHDT, CDR2 YYEEEE. CDR3 length equals 15 residues. CDR3 coding DNA: TGTGCCAGCAGCTCACGCCTACATAGCTACTATGGCTACACCTTC. As protein: CASSSRLHSYYGYTF.

This chain uses TRBV5-1 with TRBJ2-1; D may be TRBD2 (5 bases). With 4 bases removed from V and 5 bases from J, the gap between germline ends came to 13 bases. Germline V CDR1 and CDR2: SGHRS, YFSETQ. This CDR3 spans 14 amino acids. The CDR3 bases are TGCGCCAGCAGCCTAAACGGGGAGAACAATGAGCAGTTCTTC. Protein product: CASSLNGENNEQFF.

This clone was recorded a few times. The chain joins TRBV18 to TRBJ2-1; possible D gene TRBD1, 6 bases. V gave up 8 bases and J gave up 6 bases, with 17 bases separating them. This CDR3 has 14 amino acids. Germline loops: CDR1 KGHSH, CDR2 LQKENI. CDR3 sequence: CASINRETGNEQFF. In nucleotides, the CDR3 is TGTGCCAGCATAAACAGGGAGACGGGCAATGAGCAGTTCTTC.

This clone appeared a few times. One end of the junction does not line up with germline, which may come from a read error. The V and J genes are TRBV28 and TRBJ1-5, with 8 positions matching TRBD1. Germline V gives CDR1 MDHEN, CDR2 SYDVKM. This CDR3 has 14 amino acids. The CDR3 DNA is TGTGCCAGCAATTTAGGACAGGGCCCTCAGCCCCAGCATTTT. Protein product: CASNLGQGPQPQHF.

The chain is built from TRBV10-3 and TRBJ2-2, with 8 positions matching TRBD1. Germline-derived CDR1 and CDR2 are ENHRY and SYGVKD. The CDR3 runs to 17 residues. Trimming removed 10 bases from V and 0 bases from J; junction bases left unmatched: 13. CDR3 region: CASRQDRVWSNTGELFF. CDR3 DNA: TGTGCCAGCAGGCAGGACAGGGTTTGGTCGAACACCGGGGAGCTGTTTTTT.

This clone was detected only a few times. The V call is TRBV10-2, the J call TRBJ2-4, with TRBD2 as a possible D gene (6 bases). V lost 3 bases and J 3 bases, leaving 21 bases between the germline ends. The CDR3 covers 18 residues. Germline CDR1 and CDR2: WSHSY and SAAADI. CDR3 loop: CASSEGRDLFFGKNIQYF. The CDR3 DNA sequence: TGCGCCAGCAGTGAAGGGCGGGATTTATTTTTTGGCAAAAACATTCAGTACTTC.

This chain links TRBV7-8 with TRBJ2-7; no clear D gene. The CDR3 extends over 16 amino acids. Deletions cut 1 base from V and 3 bases from J, with 16 bases between. Germline loops: CDR1 SGHVS, CDR2 FQNEAQ. The CDR3 sequence is CASSLGGRVGNYEQYF. Here the CDR3 DNA reads TGTGCCAGCAGCTTAGGAGGCCGAGTAGGGAACTACGAGCAGTACTTC.

The V and J genes are TRBV7-3 and TRBJ2-2, with D possibly matching TRBD1 (5 bases). With 4 bases removed from V and 1 base from J, the gap between germline ends came to 7 bases. Germline CDR1 and CDR2: SGHTA and FQGTGA. The CDR3 is 14 residues long. The CDR3 spells CASSSRGNTGELFF. The CDR3 bases are TGTGCCAGCAGCTCAAGGGGGAACACCGGGGAGCTGTTTTTT.

This rearrangement joins TRBV4-2 to TRBJ2-3; D is unclear. Between the trimmed V and J ends, which lost 0 bases and 2 bases, there was a span of 12 bases. The V gene's germline CDR1 is LGHNA and CDR2 YNFKEQ. This CDR3 is 16 amino acids long. This CDR3 is CASSQDQQTYTDTQYF. CDR3 nucleotides: TGTGCCAGCAGCCAAGATCAACAGACCTACACAGATACGCAGTATTTT.

The gene calls are TRBV7-9 and TRBJ2-1, with D maybe TRBD2 (6 bases). V lost 7 bases, J lost 7 bases, and 17 bases lay in between. The CDR3 covers 14 residues. The germline CDR1 and CDR2 sequences are SEHNR and FQNEAQ (reference sequence). The CDR3 bases are TGTGCCAGCACAGTAACGGGAAGCGGGAATGAGCAGTTCTTC. Residues: CASTVTGSGNEQFF.

The chain's CDR3 is CASTRGQGWDTEAFF. CDR3 in DNA: TGTGCCAGCACCCGTGGACAGGGATGGGACACTGAAGCTTTCTTT. The chain employs TRBV7-2 and TRBJ1-1; 8 bases map to TRBD1. Per the germline V gene, CDR1 is SGHTA and CDR2 is FQGNSA. The junction had 10 bases not matched to a gene; V was cut back by 7 bases and J by 3 bases. This CDR3 comprises 15 residues. Filled out from reference TRBV7-2 and TRBJ1-1, the complete variable domain reads GAGVSQSPSNKVTEKGKDVELRCDPISGHTALYWYRQSLGQGLEFLIYFQGNSAPDKSGLPSDRFSAERTGGSVSTLTIQRTQQEDSAVYLCASTRGQGWDTEAFFGQGTRLTVV.

In regard to this clone: The same CDR3 arises from other DNA sequences in this sample as well. V usage is TRBV28 and J usage is TRBJ2-7; TRBD1 aligns across 9 bases. The CDR3 is 14 residues long. Looked up from germline, CDR1 is MDHEN and CDR2 is SYDVKM. The J segment lost 3 bases and the V segment lost 4 bases, leaving 4 bases of the junction unmatched. This CDR3 reads CASSYPGQGYEQYF. In DNA form, the CDR3 reads TGTGCCAGCAGTTATCCGGGACAGGGCTACGAGCAGTACTTC.

This chain connects TRBV4-3 to TRBJ2-1; D might be TRBD2 (6 bases). The CDR3 has 18 amino acids. V dropped 0 bases and J dropped 6 bases, with 21 bases sitting between them. Per the germline V gene, CDR1 is LGHNA and CDR2 is YSLEER. This chain's CDR3 is CASSQDMAGLAVFNEQFF. The CDR3 bases are TGCGCCAGCAGCCAAGACATGGCGGGACTGGCAGTATTCAATGAGCAGTTCTTC.

The gene calls are TRBV4-3 and TRBJ2-5; tentatively, D is TRBD1 (6 bases). Trimming cost V 2 bases and J 0 bases, with 16 bases left between them. CDR1 is LGHNA, CDR2 YSLEER, per germline. The CDR3 has 17 residues. The chain's CDR3 is CASSQRVLWDNQETQYF. The CDR3 DNA follows: TGCGCCAGCAGCCAAAGGGTTCTATGGGACAACCAAGAGACCCAGTACTTC.

This clone was counted a few times. The J gene is TRBJ1-2, the V gene TRBV10-3; 8 bases fit TRBD1. The CDR3 spans 15 residues. Germline V gene sequence: CDR1 ENHRY, CDR2 SYGVKD. The V gene end was trimmed by 5 bases and the J gene end by 1 base; junction bases not matched to a gene: 6. Here the CDR3 DNA reads TGTGCCATCAGTCAGGGGGCGCATGGTAACTATGGCTACACCTTC. Amino acids: CAISQGAHGNYGYTF.

The V call is TRBV25-1, the J call TRBJ2-7, with a weak D call TRBD1 (6 bases). The CDR3 sequence is 13 residues long. V shed 4 bases and J shed 5 bases, with 12 bases lying between them. The germline V gene has CDR1 MGHDK and CDR2 SYGVNS. CDR3 nucleotide sequence: TGTGCCAGCAGTGGAGGGGGTTTCAACGAGCAGTACTTC. This gives the protein CASSGGGFNEQYF.

This clone was found a few times. This sequence joins TRBV13 and TRBJ1-1, with D hard to call. The V gene lost 5 bases and the J gene lost 10 bases, with 14 bases spanning the gap. CDR1 is PRHDT and CDR2 is FYEKMQ in the germline V gene (reference sequence). The CDR3 is 12 residues long. The CDR3 DNA reads TGTGCCAGCAGCGGTCACGGACCCAGAGCTTTCTTT. It specifies CASSGHGPRAFF.

This clone was seen only a few times. The genes are TRBV7-9 and TRBJ1-4; D perhaps matches TRBD1 (5 bases). The germline gives CDR1 SEHNR, CDR2 FQNEAQ (reference sequence). V gave up 5 bases and J gave up 5 bases, with 15 bases separating them. This CDR3 comprises 15 residues. CDR3 bases: TGTGCCAGCAGCGGGTGGGACGACGCCAATGAAAAACTGTTTTTT. Encoded protein: CASSGWDDANEKLFF. Variable domain in full (rest from reference TRBV7-9 and TRBJ1-4): DTGVSQNPRHKITKRGQNVTFRCDPISEHNRLYWYRQTLGQGPEFLTYFQNEAQLEKSRLLSDRFSAERPKGSFSTLEIQRTEQGDSAMYLCASSGWDDANEKLFFGSGTQLSVL.

This chain connects TRBV28 to TRBJ1-5; D not certain. V lost 2 bases to trimming and J lost 6 bases, with 11 bases between them. CDR1 and CDR2 from the germline V gene are MDHEN and SYDVKM. CDR3 size: 14 residues. The CDR3 bases are TGTGCCAGCAGTTTAGGGGTTTGGCGTCAGCCCCAGCATTTT. It specifies CASSLGVWRQPQHF. Full variable domain (missing parts from reference TRBV28 and TRBJ1-5): DVKVTQSSRYLVKRTGEKVFLECVQDMDHENMFWYRQDPGLGLRLIYFSYDVKMKEKGDIPEGYSVSREKKERFSLILESASTNQTSMYLCASSLGVWRQPQHFGDGTRLSIL.

V gene TRBV25-1 combines with J gene TRBJ2-2; tentative D call: TRBD2 (5 bases). The CDR3 spans 15 residues. Between the trimmed V and J ends, which lost 2 bases and 2 bases, there was a span of 9 bases. CDR1 MGHDK and CDR2 SYGVNS come from the germline V gene. This CDR3 reads CASSEGLSNTGELFF. CDR3 DNA: TGTGCCAGCAGTGAAGGACTTAGCAACACCGGGGAGCTGTTTTTT.

This sequence joins TRBV7-9 and TRBJ2-5; the D is unclear. The CDR3 has 15 residues. V gave up 4 bases and J gave up 2 bases, with 14 bases separating them. CDR1 and CDR2 from the germline V gene are SEHNR and FQNEAQ (reference sequence). CDR3 sequence (DNA): TGTGCCAGCAGCTCGTCACACGGGTCGCAAGAGACCCAGTACTTC. Protein: CASSSSHGSQETQYF.

The chain recombines TRBV11-2 with TRBJ2-1; no firm D call. Germline V CDR1 and CDR2: SGHAT, FQNNGV. V was pared by 1 base and J by 9 bases, with 13 bases between. This CDR3 spans 14 amino acids. This CDR3 reads CASSLVLSSGEQFF. Written as DNA, the CDR3 is TGTGCCAGCAGCTTAGTTTTGAGCAGTGGTGAGCAGTTCTTC. The full variable domain, completed using reference TRBV11-2 and TRBJ2-1, is EAGVAQSPRYKIIEKRQSVAFWCNPISGHATLYWYQQILGQGPKLLIQFQNNGVVDDSQLPKDRFSAERLKGVDSTLKIQPAKLEDSAVYLCASSLVLSSGEQFFGPGTRLTVL.